This T cell receptor (beta chain) comes out of a study of OX40 agonist ivuxolimab in advanced cancers. About the study as a whole: Ivuxolimab, which targeted the costimulatory receptor OX40 (CD134), was an agonistic, fully human IgG2 monoclonal antibody. Intravenous ivuxolimab was administered to patients every 2 weeks at six dose levels: 0.01, 0.1, 0.3, 1.5, 3 and 10 mg/kg. Of the approximately 50 dose-escalation patients, hepatocellular carcinoma was present in about 19, melanoma in some 15, renal cell carcinoma in 9 and head and neck cancer in 9. A male proportion of roughly 80% and a mean age of 60 years, ranging from about 23 to 79, were recorded for the dose-escalation cohort. Prior anti-PD-1, anti-PD-L1 or anti-CTLA-4 therapy was permitted, and about 40% of dose-escalation patients had received checkpoint inhibitors. Partial responses were achieved by three dose-escalation patients, of whom one had hepatocellular carcinoma and two had cutaneous melanoma. Peripheral TCRbeta sequencing was intended to test whether TCR sequence diversity was altered and clonal T-cell expansion was caused by ivuxolimab. The paper reports the monotherapy dose-escalation portion (N ≈ 50 patients) of the phase I ivuxolimab trial. What the research found in general, with its limitations: Which antigens the clonally expanded peripheral T cells were specific for was not determined. At doses from 0.1 to 3.0 mg/kg, clonal expansion was seen in both CD4+ and CD8+ blood T cells between baseline and week 6. After ivuxolimab, expanded clones were on average more numerous among CD8+ T cells than among CD4+ T cells. In the 0.1-3.0 mg/kg groups, partial responders had among the lowest normalized peripheral clonal expansion, particularly in CD8+ T cells. Low levels of normalized T-cell clonal expansion were also seen in some nonresponding patients.

To sequence the TCRbeta CDR3 region, genomic DNA was isolated from the sorted cells. The immunoSEQ Assay was used to sequence the TCRbeta CDR3 regions. Not all clones reach the TCRdb copy of this immuneACCESS table, which keeps in-frame sequences only. Checked studies attribute under half of the gap to unresolved V genes and leave the rest unexplained. Across this sample there are approximately 70,000 clones, with around nine tenths seen only once. Less than 6% of the sample is in the top ten clones. This clone occurred a few times. Its antigen is currently not known. Base quality data are lacking; no much larger clone is found one base away. Patients with autoimmune disease history or receiving systemic immunosuppression were excluded from the trial. Peripheral blood for TCR sequencing was drawn from every dose cohort at baseline, at cycle 4 day 1 and at cycle 7 day 1. Samples were obtained from an open-label, multicenter, first-in-human phase I dose-escalation trial of ivuxolimab. The trial enrolled adults with locally advanced or metastatic head and neck squamous cell, hepatocellular, melanoma or renal cell carcinoma. Before TCR sequencing, CD4+ T cells and CD8+ T cells from peripheral blood were sorted into separate populations.

The sequence was obtained from an adult with an advanced solid tumor such as melanoma, head and neck, liver or kidney cancer. The source material was CD4+ or CD8+ T cells sorted from blood, sampled in a trial of the OX40 agonist ivuxolimab.

The sequenced DNA is TGCGCCAGCAGCCAAGATAGCGGGAACACCGGGGAGCTGTTTTTT. Its coded protein is CASSQDSGNTGELFF. The V and J segments used are TRBV4-3 and TRBJ2-2, with a weak D call of TRBD2 (6 bases match). Between the V and J ends, shortened by 0 bases and 1 base respectively, the junction contains 6 bases. The germline V gene gives CDR1 as LGHNA and CDR2 as YSLEER. Taken from cysteine to phenylalanine, the CDR3 has 15 residues. Kept here is only the CDR3 DNA, which spans 45 bases and is read in frame from base 1.